The present entry profiles one TCR beta chain with its context. This CDR3 has 16 residues. CDR1 is SGHNT and CDR2 is YENEEA in the germline V gene. Between the trimmed V and J ends, which lost 5 bases and 2 bases, there was a span of 17 bases. The study counted Cohort 3 donors as recovered given two negative PCRs, clearance, or symptom resolution. The data were produced by immunoSEQ multiplex PCR, yet TCRdb's version contains in-frame clones alone and is incomplete. The sample lists approximately 160,000 clones; over 75% were seen once. The sample originates from a study of blood T cell repertoires in COVID-19. Study-level background: Acute and convalescent COVID-19 specimens originated in the United States, Italy and Spain.

The chain carries TRBV11-3 and TRBJ2-3, with no clear D. The receptor was derived from a man in his forties or fifties who had recovered from COVID-19. The sample was PBMCs or T cells enriched from blood (not recorded which). For the CDR3, the DNA is TGTGCCAGCAGCCCCAGCTTCGGCACTAACACAGATACGCAGTATTTT. Amino acid sequence: CASSPSFGTNTDTQYF.